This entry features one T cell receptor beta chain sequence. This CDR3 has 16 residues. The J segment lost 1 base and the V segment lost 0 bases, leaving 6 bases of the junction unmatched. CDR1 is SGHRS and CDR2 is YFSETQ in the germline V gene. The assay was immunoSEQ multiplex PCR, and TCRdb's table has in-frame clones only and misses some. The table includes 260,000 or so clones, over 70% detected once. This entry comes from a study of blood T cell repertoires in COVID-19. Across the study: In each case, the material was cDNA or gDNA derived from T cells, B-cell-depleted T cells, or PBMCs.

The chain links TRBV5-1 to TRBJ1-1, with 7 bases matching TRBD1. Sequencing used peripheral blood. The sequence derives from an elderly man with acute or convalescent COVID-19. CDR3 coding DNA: TGCGCCAGCAGCTTGGAGGTGGGGACAGCGAACACTGAAGCTTTCTTT. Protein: CASSLEVGTANTEAFF.